This entry features one T cell receptor (beta chain) sequence. This clone was detected once. Its specific antigen is unknown. Nothing much larger sits one base from this clone, and base qualities are not available. The data derive from a study of T cell responses to AZD1222 COVID-19 vaccine (dated by TCRdb to the early 2020s). Some background on the complete study: TCR sequencing was performed for some 250 trial participants, of whom about 200 were given two doses of AZD1222 and around 26 were given two doses of MenACWY control vaccine. Enrollment into the trials was organized by age into subgroups of 18-55, 56-69 and 70-plus years, and those subgroups contained roughly 150, 30 and 60 TCR-sequenced participants, respectively. The paper as a whole reports these results and caveats: Reportedly, close to half of the unique spike-specific TCRs recognized epitopes lying outside the regions that are mutated in the B.1.351 and B.1.1.7 variants. Participants were mostly white British, with more females than males. The authors suggested clonal diversity may have been underestimated. Vaccine-associated CD4 TCRs spanned the whole spike protein, with dominant responses in regions 160-218 and 743-854. Conclusions about previously exposed vaccinees are limited, since just five to seven AZD1222 recipients were seropositive for SARS-CoV-2 at baseline. Because no samples from the day 14 peak response were available, repertoires could be characterized only after the peak T cell response. In the small 56-69-year group, the increase in depth fell short of significance, most likely because of low power. A significant rise in spike-specific TCR breadth and depth was observed after two AZD1222 doses relative to day 0 and relative to MenACWY recipients.

The time point label of this sample denotes: about 28 days (+/-7) after the second vaccine dose. AZD1222 recipients given second doses at about 4 weeks or at about 12 weeks were pooled, since spike-specific TCR depth and breadth were not found to differ between the two schedules. Vaccinee samples were obtained from the UK trials COV001 and COV002, which included a single-blind randomized controlled phase 2/3 trial of AZD1222 (ChAdOx1 nCoV-19) in healthy adults. For TCRbeta chain sequencing, PBMC samples from trial participants were taken at day 0 and at day 28 after the second dose. The CDR3 regions of human TCRbeta chains were analyzed by immunosequencing. The original methods were these. Repertoire TCRs were matched against a reference library of SARS-CoV-2-specific TCRs generated with the MIRA antigen-specificity platform. Breadth meant the fraction of unique TCRs that were SARS-CoV-2-associated, whereas depth meant the fraction of total T cells that were SARS-CoV-2-associated. Each spike-specific TCR was assigned to its reactive spike region and to a CD4 or CD8 class using the MIRA data. Log10-transformed breadth and depth values were compared by one-way ANOVA with Sidak's multiple comparisons tests. Not all clones reach the TCRdb copy of this immuneACCESS table, which keeps in-frame sequences only. Checked studies attribute under half of the gap to unresolved V genes and leave the rest unexplained. For V, J and clone size, that table is used; D and trimming come from the DNA. Counted in this sample were about 160,000 clones; approximately 90% of them appeared once. The ten largest clones add up to about 1.1% of the sample.

From the germline V gene, CDR1 is LGHNT and CDR2 is FRNRAP. Clipping removes 2 bases from V and 4 bases from J, with 2 as the unmatched junction base count. Spanning cysteine to phenylalanine, the CDR3 consists of 14 amino acids. Only the CDR3 region is kept as DNA, spanning 42 bases read in frame from base 1. This clonotype was obtained from an adult who received the AZD1222 COVID-19 vaccine. This specimen was peripheral blood, taken 28 days after the second AZD1222 dose. The rearrangement joined TRBV12-5 to TRBJ2-1, with TRBD1 matching 7 junction bases. CDR3 region: CASGLSTGYNEQFF. The bases are TGTGCTAGTGGTTTGTCGACAGGGTACAATGAGCAGTTCTTC.